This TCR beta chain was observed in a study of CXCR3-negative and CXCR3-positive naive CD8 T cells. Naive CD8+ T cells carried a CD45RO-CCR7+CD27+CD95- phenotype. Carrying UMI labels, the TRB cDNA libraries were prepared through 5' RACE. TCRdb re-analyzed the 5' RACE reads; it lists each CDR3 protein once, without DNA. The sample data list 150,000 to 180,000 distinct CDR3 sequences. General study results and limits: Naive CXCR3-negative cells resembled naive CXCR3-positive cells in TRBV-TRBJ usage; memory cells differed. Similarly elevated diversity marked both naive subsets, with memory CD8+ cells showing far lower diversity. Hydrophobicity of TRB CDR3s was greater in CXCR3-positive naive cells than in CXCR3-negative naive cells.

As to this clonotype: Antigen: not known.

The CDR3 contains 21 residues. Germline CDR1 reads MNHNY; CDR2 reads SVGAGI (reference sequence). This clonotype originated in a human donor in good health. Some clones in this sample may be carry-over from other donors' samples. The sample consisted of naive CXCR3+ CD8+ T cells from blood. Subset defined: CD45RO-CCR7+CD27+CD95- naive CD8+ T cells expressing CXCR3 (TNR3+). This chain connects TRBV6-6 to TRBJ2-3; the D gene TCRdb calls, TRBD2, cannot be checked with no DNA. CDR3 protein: CASSYTPTHDPTSGYTDTQYF.